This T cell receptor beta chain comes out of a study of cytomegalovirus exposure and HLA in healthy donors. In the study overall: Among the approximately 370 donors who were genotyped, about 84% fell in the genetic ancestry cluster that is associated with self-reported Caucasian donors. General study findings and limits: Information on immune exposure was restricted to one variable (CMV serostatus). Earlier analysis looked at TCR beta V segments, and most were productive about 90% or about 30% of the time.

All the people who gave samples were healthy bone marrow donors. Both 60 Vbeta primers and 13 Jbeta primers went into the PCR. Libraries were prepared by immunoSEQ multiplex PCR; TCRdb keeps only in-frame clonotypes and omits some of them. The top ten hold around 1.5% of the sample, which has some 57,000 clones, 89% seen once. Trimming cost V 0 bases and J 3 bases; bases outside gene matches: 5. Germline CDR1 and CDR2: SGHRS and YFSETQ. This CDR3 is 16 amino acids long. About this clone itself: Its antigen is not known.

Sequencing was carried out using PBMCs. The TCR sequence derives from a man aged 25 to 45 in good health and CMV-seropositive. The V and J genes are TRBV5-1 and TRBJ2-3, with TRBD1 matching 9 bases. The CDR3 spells CASSLVPGQGTDTQYF. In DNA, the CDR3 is TGCGCCAGCAGCTTGGTACCGGGACAGGGTACAGATACGCAGTATTTT.